The 7 T cell receptor beta chains presented below share a single source sample, sequenced in a study of blood T cell repertoires in COVID-19. Profiled with immunoSEQ multiplex PCR; TCRdb holds only in-frame clones, not every one. The sample records 300,000 to 350,000 clones, roughly 90% being singletons. Sequencing input: peripheral blood. These receptor sequences come from a man aged 25 to 40 with COVID-19, enrolled during active disease.

Remarks on this clone: Additional DNA sequences in this sample encode the identical CDR3. The chain combines TRBV5-4 with TRBJ1-2; unclear D gene. The CDR3 contains 16 residues. Per the germline V gene, CDR1 is SGHNT and CDR2 is YYREEE (reference sequence). V was trimmed by 3 bases and J by 0 bases, leaving 15 bases between them. The CDR3 is CASSSPRVGTNYGYTF. Here the CDR3 DNA reads TGTGCCAGCAGCTCTCCCCGGGTCGGGACTAACTATGGCTACACCTTC.

The chain has TRBV7-2 and TRBJ2-5; 12 nucleotides line up with TRBD2. This CDR3 region has 16 residues. The J segment lost 7 bases and the V segment lost 5 bases, leaving 11 bases of the junction unmatched. CDR1 and CDR2 (germline): SGHTA, FQGNSA. CDR3 bases: TGTGCCAGCAGCCCGTCTAGCGGGGGGGCCGGTCGGACCCAGTACTTC. Its protein product is CASSPSSGGAGRTQYF.

The chain combines TRBV5-1 with TRBJ2-1; no clear D gene. The CDR3 consists of 16 residues. Germline V gives CDR1 SGHRS, CDR2 YFSETQ. V lost 3 bases to trimming and J lost 0 bases, with 13 bases between them. The CDR3 region is CASSSIGVPSYNEQFF. The CDR3 bases are TGCGCCAGCAGCTCCATAGGAGTGCCCTCCTACAATGAGCAGTTCTTC.

Points on this clone: This specimen includes other DNA sequences encoding the same CDR3. The V gene is TRBV6-5, the J gene TRBJ1-2; 10 bases fit TRBD1. Germline lookup yields CDR1 MNHEY and CDR2 SVGAGI. V was clipped by 4 bases and J by 6 bases; unmatched bases: 2. This CDR3 has 13 amino acids. DNA of the CDR3: TGTGCCAGCAGTTCGACAGGGGGCGATGGCTACACCTTC. As protein: CASSSTGGDGYTF.

The chain joins TRBV20-1 to TRBJ1-2; a possible D gene is TRBD1 (6 bases). V was trimmed by 6 bases and J by 7 bases, leaving 9 bases between them. The germline V gene has CDR1 DFQATT and CDR2 SNEGSKA (reference sequence). This CDR3 has 10 residues. CDR3 protein: CSAGQSGYTF. CDR3 nucleotides: TGCAGTGCCGGACAGTCTGGCTACACCTTC.

The chain employs TRBV6-2 or TRBV6-3 and TRBJ1-3, with a weak D call TRBD1 (5 bases). Trimming took off 2 bases at V and 0 bases at J, with 11 bases between the two ends. Germline CDR1 is MNHEY and CDR2 is SVGEGT. The CDR3 spans 16 residues. CDR3 sequence: CASSYTGATSGNTIYF. The CDR3 DNA reads TGTGCCAGCAGTTACACAGGCGCAACCTCTGGAAACACCATATATTTT.

The CDR3 DNA reads TGTGCCAGTAGTATGGTCTGGCGGAGCCTCACAGATACGCAGTATTTT. This sequence encodes CASSMVWRSLTDTQYF. The chain couples TRBV19 to TRBJ2-3; D is unclear. This CDR3 comprises 16 residues. Looked up from germline, CDR1 is LNHDA and CDR2 is SQIVND (reference sequence). V gave up 3 bases and J gave up 2 bases, with 15 bases separating them.